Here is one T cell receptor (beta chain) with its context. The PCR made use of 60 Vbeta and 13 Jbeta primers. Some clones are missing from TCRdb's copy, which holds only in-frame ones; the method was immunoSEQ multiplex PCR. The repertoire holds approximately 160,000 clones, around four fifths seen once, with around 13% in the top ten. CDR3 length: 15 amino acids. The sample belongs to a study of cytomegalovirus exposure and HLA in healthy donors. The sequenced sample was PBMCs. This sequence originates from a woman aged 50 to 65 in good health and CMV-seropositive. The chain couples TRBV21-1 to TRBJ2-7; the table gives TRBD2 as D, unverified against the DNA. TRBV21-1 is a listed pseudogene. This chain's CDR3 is CASSTRLAVSYEQYF. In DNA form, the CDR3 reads TGTGCCAGCAGCACCCGACTAGCGGTGTCCTACGAGCAGTACTTC.